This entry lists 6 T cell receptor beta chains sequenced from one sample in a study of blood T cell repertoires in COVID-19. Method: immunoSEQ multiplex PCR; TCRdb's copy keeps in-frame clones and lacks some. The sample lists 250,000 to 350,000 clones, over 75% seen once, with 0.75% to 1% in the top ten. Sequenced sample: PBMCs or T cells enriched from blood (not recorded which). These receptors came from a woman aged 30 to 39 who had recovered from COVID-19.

CDR3 loop: CASSSPAGGPDEQFF. CDR3 DNA: TGTGCCAGCAGCTCACCGGCGGGAGGGCCTGATGAGCAGTTCTTC. The V and J genes are TRBV7-6 and TRBJ2-1, with 9 bases identical to TRBD2. The CDR3 is made up of 15 amino acids. V was clipped by 4 bases and J by 8 bases; unmatched bases: 9. CDR1 and CDR2 (germline): SGHVS, FNYEAQ.

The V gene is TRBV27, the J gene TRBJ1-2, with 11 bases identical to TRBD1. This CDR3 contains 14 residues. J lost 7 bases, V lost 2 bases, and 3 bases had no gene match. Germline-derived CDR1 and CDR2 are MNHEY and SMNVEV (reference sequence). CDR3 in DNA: TGTGCCAGCAGTTTAGATGGGACAGGGGGTGGCTACACCTTC. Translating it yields CASSLDGTGGGYTF.

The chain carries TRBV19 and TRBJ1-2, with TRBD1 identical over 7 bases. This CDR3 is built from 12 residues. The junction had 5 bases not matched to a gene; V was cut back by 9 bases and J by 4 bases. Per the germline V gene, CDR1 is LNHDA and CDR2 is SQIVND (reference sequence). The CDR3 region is CASRQGSYGYTF. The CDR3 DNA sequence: TGTGCCAGCAGACAGGGCTCCTATGGCTACACCTTC.

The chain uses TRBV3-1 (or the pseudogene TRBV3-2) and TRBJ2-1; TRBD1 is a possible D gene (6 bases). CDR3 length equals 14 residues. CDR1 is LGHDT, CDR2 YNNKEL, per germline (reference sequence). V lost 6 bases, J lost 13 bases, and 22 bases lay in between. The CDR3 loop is CASRRTVGQGSQFF. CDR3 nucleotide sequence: TGTGCCAGCAGACGCACAGTTGGCCAGGGGAGCCAGTTCTTC.

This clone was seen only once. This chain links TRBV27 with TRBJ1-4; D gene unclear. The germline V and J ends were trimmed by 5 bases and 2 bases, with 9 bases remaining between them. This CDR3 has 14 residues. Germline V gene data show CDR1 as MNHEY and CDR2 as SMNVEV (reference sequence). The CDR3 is CASSNRQTNEKLFF. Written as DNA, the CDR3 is TGTGCCAGCAGTAATCGCCAGACTAATGAAAAACTGTTTTTT.

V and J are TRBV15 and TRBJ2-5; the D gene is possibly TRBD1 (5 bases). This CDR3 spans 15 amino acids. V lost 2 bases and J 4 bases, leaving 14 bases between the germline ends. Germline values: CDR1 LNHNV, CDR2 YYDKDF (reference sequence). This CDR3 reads CATSRIRESGETQYF. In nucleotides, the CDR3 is TGTGCCACCAGCAGAATCAGGGAATCTGGAGAGACCCAGTACTTC.